In its sample, the clone carrying this T cell receptor (beta chain) was seen a few times. Antigen: not known. V gave up 6 bases and J gave up 8 bases; unmatched junction bases: 9. Germline V lookup: CDR1 MNHNS, CDR2 SASEGT. This CDR3 is built from 13 residues. This sample stems from a study of glioma-infiltrating T cells. Findings of the study overall: Above-expected tissue-blood divergence occurred in all gliomas, most in low-grade ones.

The iRepertoire nested amplicon-rescue multiplex PCR amplified TCR alpha and beta CDR3s from RNA. Tissue mRNA or PBMC total RNA, about 90-400 ng, went into one-step reverse transcription and amplification. TCRdb analysed the multiplex PCR reads with MiXCR anew, one entry per CDR3 protein. The table lists approximately 400,000 distinct CDR3 sequences, roughly two fifths of them singletons, with around 12% in the top ten. The TCR comes from a human donor with low-grade glioma or glioblastoma, undergoing nonglioma brain surgery, or in good health (not recorded which). Material for sequencing was glioma tissue, nonneoplastic brain tissue, or PBMCs (not recorded which). The V gene is TRBV6-1, the J gene TRBJ1-1; 7 bases are a match to TRBD1. The CDR3 region is CASSAQRGREAFF. CDR3 nucleotides: TGTGCCAGCAGCGCTCAAAGGGGGCGCGAAGCTTTCTTT.